Listed below are T cell receptor beta chains from one sample, sequenced in a study of T cells in Graves' hyperthyroidism and ophthalmopathy. Via MiXCR, TCRdb re-called the multiplex PCR reads, giving one row per CDR3 protein. The table records approximately 870,000 distinct CDR3 sequences, 35% to 40% of them present only once. The sequenced sample consisted of blood. The receptors shown here come from a man in his late teens or twenties with Graves' hyperthyroidism. Each CDR3 is given with its conserved first and last residue. D genes are given only for firm matches. Only some rows state a clone size, as once, few, many or a class for expanded clones.

abundance	len	d_gene	v_gene	j_gene	CDR3aa	CDR3nt
NA	11	TRBD1	TRBV25-1	TRBJ1-5	CASTQGQPQHF	TGTGCCAGTACACAGGGGCAGCCCCAGCATTTT
many	13	NA	TRBV10-2	TRBJ1-1	CASANPPTAEAFF	TGCGCCAGCGCGAACCCGCCTACCGCTGAAGCTTTCTTT
NA	18	TRBD1	TRBV29-1	TRBJ2-6	CSVKQPGQSAAGANVLTF	TGCAGCGTCAAACAGCCGGGACAGTCAGCCGCTGGGGCCAACGTCCTGACTTTC
once	15	TRBD2	TRBV29-1	TRBJ2-7	CSASSVGGGAIEQYF	TGCAGCGCCAGCAGTGTCGGCGGGGGAGCAATCGAGCAGTACTTC
once	13	NA	TRBV9	TRBJ1-1	CASSQVGNTEASF	TGTGCCAGCAGCCAAGTCGGGAACACTGAAGCTTCCTTT
many	15	NA	TRBV29-1	TRBJ1-6	CSVRVEGADNSPLHF	TGCAGCGTCCGGGTTGAGGGAGCGGATAATTCACCCCTCCACTTT
NA	15	NA	TRBV7-2	TRBJ1-1	CASSSPGQTNTEAFF	TGTGCCAGCAGCTCTCCGGGACAAACGAACACTGAAGCTTTCTTT
once	17	TRBD1	TRBV11-2	TRBJ1-1	CASGRAGDRGRWTEAFF	TGTGCCAGCGGCCGGGCCGGCGACAGGGGAAGGTGGACTGAAGCTTTCTTT
many	13	NA	TRBV2	TRBJ2-7	CASRLDSSYEQYF	TGTGCCAGCAGACTCGACAGTTCCTACGAGCAGTACTTC
NA	15	TRBD2	TRBV24-1	TRBJ2-5	CATSARARGLGTQYF	TGTGCCACCAGTGCTAGGGCCCGGGGACTAGGGACCCAGTACTTC
NA	15	NA	TRBV10-3	TRBJ2-5	CAISGGELGNQPQYF	TGTGCCATCAGTGGCGGGGAATTGGGCAATCAGCCCCAGTACTTC
few	15	TRBD1	TRBV5-1	TRBJ2-5	CASSFGSTGAETQYF	TGCGCCAGCAGCTTTGGTTCGACAGGGGCAGAGACCCAGTACTTC